Listed here are 20 T cell receptor beta chains from one sample, sequenced in a study of T cell responses to AZD1222 COVID-19 vaccine. Sequenced by immunoSEQ multiplex PCR; TCRdb stores in-frame clones only, minus some. The sample includes 90,000 to 120,000 clones, roughly 90% of them seen just once. The source was peripheral blood, collected 28 days after the second AZD1222 dose. The receptor set was obtained from an adult who received the AZD1222 COVID-19 vaccine.

V is TRBV7-9 and J is TRBJ1-1; tentatively, D is TRBD1 (6 bases). V was clipped by 3 bases and J by 6 bases, with 14 bases between them. The CDR3 spans 14 residues. CDR1 and CDR2 (germline): SEHNR, FQNEAQ (reference sequence). CDR3 DNA: TGTGCCAGCAGCTTCGGCAGGGGAAACGCTGAAGCTTTCTTT. Its protein is CASSFGRGNAEAFF.

J is TRBJ1-5 and V is TRBV6-6; D unresolved. Germline assignment: CDR1 MNHNY and CDR2 SVGAGI (reference sequence). This CDR3 has 14 residues. V dropped 5 bases and J dropped 3 bases, with 11 bases sitting between them. The CDR3 nucleotides are TGTGCCAGCAGTCCTCACCAGCTCAATCAGCCCCAGCATTTT. Translation gives CASSPHQLNQPQHF.

CDR3 nucleotide sequence: TGTGCCAGCAGCTTAGGCAGGGACTCCACTGAAGCTTTCTTT. Translating gives CASSLGRDSTEAFF. The chain has TRBV7-9 and TRBJ1-1, with D perhaps matching TRBD1 (5 bases). The CDR3 is 14 residues long. Germline V gives CDR1 SEHNR, CDR2 FQNEAQ (reference sequence). V lost 1 base and J lost 4, with 10 bases in between. The complete variable domain, with remaining parts taken from reference TRBV7-9 and TRBJ1-1, reads DTGVSQNPRHKITKRGQNVTFRCDPISEHNRLYWYRQTLGQGPEFLTYFQNEAQLEKSRLLSDRFSAERPKGSFSTLEIQRTEQGDSAMYLCASSLGRDSTEAFFGQGTRLTVV.

This clone occurred once. The chain couples TRBV27 to TRBJ2-7, with D uncertain. V was cut by 5 bases and J by 4 bases, with 15 bases left in between. CDR3 length: 14 residues. From germline, CDR1 is MNHEY and CDR2 SMNVEV (reference sequence). The CDR3 sequence: CASSGYRVGYEQYF. The CDR3 bases are TGTGCCAGCAGTGGTTACCGGGTAGGATACGAGCAGTACTTC.

J is TRBJ2-2 and V is TRBV2; D is uncertain. V shed 8 bases and J shed 3 bases, with 7 bases lying between them. Germline V CDR1 and CDR2: SNHLY, FYNNEI. This CDR3 region has 12 residues. The CDR3: CASLIYTGELFF. The CDR3 bases are TGTGCCAGCTTAATATACACCGGGGAGCTGTTTTTT.

This chain connects TRBV19 to TRBJ1-5; D gene unclear. Germline CDR1 reads LNHDA; CDR2 reads SQIVND (reference sequence). The V and J ends lost 11 bases and 2 bases respectively, with 7 bases between them. The CDR3 sequence is 11 residues long. CDR3 nucleotides: TGTGCCCATAGAGGCAATCAGCCCCAGCATTTT. Its protein product is CAHRGNQPQHF.

This chain uses TRBV2 with TRBJ2-1; TRBD2 aligns across 8 bases. The CDR3 covers 15 residues. Trimming at V came to 2 bases and at J to 4 bases, leaving 4 bases not matched to a gene. Germline CDR1 and CDR2: SNHLY and FYNNEI. In DNA, the CDR3 is TGTGCCAGCAGTGAAAGGCGGGGGGCTTACAATGAGCAGTTCTTC. Encoded protein: CASSERRGAYNEQFF.

The rearrangement joins TRBV5-5 to TRBJ1-2; 7 bases agree with TRBD1. From germline, CDR1 is SGHKS and CDR2 YYEKEE (reference sequence). The CDR3 contains 15 residues. V was clipped by 4 bases and J by 4 bases; unmatched bases: 10. The CDR3 loop reads CASSPTQGRGYGYTF. In DNA form, the CDR3 reads TGTGCCAGCAGCCCGACACAGGGGCGAGGCTATGGCTACACCTTC. Complete variable domain (other parts from reference TRBV5-5 and TRBJ1-2): DAGVTQSPTHLIKTRGQQVTLRCSPISGHKSVSWYQQVLGQGPQFIFQYYEKEERGRGNFPDRFSARQFPNYSSELNVNALLLGDSALYLCASSPTQGRGYGYTFGSGTRLTVV.

The chain links TRBV29-1 to TRBJ1-3, with TRBD1 matching over 7 bases. The J segment lost 3 bases and the V segment lost 5 bases, leaving 7 bases of the junction unmatched. Germline CDR1 reads SQVTM; CDR2 reads ANQGSEA. There are 14 residues in the CDR3. CDR3 coding DNA: TGCAGCGTTCACGACAGGGTTGGTGGAAACACCATATATTTT. Translation gives CSVHDRVGGNTIYF. The full variable domain, its missing parts supplied by reference TRBV29-1 and TRBJ1-3, is SAVISQKPSRDICQRGTSLTIQCQVDSQVTMMFWYRQQPGQSLTLIATANQGSEATYESGFVIDKFPISRPNLTFSTLTVSNMSPEDSSIYLCSVHDRVGGNTIYFGEGSWLTVV.

This chain links TRBV5-1 with TRBJ1-2; no reliable D call. V lost 1 base to trimming and J lost 8 bases, with 9 bases between them. The CDR3 has 12 amino acids. Germline V gives CDR1 SGHRS, CDR2 YFSETQ. CDR3 in amino acids: CASSLSEQGYTF. The CDR3 bases are TGCGCCAGCAGCTTGTCGGAACAGGGCTACACCTTC.

The CDR3 region has the DNA TGTGCCAGCAGTGGGGGGCAGAGCAATCAGCCCCAGCATTTT. It is translated as CASSGGQSNQPQHF. The chain is built from TRBV6-6 and TRBJ1-5, with a possible D match to TRBD1 (6 bases). The CDR3 runs 14 residues. V shed 5 bases and J shed 1 base, with 9 bases lying between them. CDR1 is MNHNY, CDR2 SVGAGI, per germline (reference sequence).

The chain links TRBV20-1 to TRBJ1-2, with TRBD1 as a possible D gene (6 bases). CDR1 and CDR2 (germline): DFQATT, SNEGSKA (reference sequence). The CDR3 runs to 17 residues. Trimming left V 3 bases short and J 7 bases short, with 27 bases between. This CDR3 is CSASLAWGALAGPGYTF. The CDR3 region has the DNA TGCAGTGCTAGTCTGGCATGGGGGGCGCTGGCGGGCCCTGGCTACACCTTC.

The chain combines TRBV19 with TRBJ1-4; D not certain. The germline V and J ends were trimmed by 1 base and 4 bases, with 22 bases remaining between them. Germline V gene lookup returns CDR1 LNHDA and CDR2 SQIVND (reference sequence). This CDR3 comprises 19 residues. The CDR3 reads CASSIGRAKISARNEKLFF. The CDR3 nucleotides are TGTGCCAGTAGTATAGGCCGAGCCAAAATCTCGGCGCGTAATGAAAAACTGTTTTTT. The variable domain in full, completed from reference TRBV19 and TRBJ1-4, reads DGGITQSPKYLFRKEGQNVTLSCEQNLNHDAMYWYRQDPGQGLRLIYYSQIVNDFQKGDIAEGYSVSREKKESFPLTVTSAQKNPTAFYLCASSIGRAKISARNEKLFFGSGTQLSVL.

This chain uses TRBV15 with TRBJ1-5; a possible D gene is TRBD1 (5 bases). The CDR3 has 16 residues. The germline V gene encodes CDR1 LNHNV and CDR2 YYDKDF (reference sequence). Deletions cut 0 bases from V and 0 bases from J, with 9 bases between. The CDR3 region is CATSRDQGISNQPQHF. The DNA for the CDR3 is TGTGCCACCAGCAGAGACCAGGGAATTAGCAATCAGCCCCAGCATTTT.

The chain is built from TRBV27 and TRBJ2-2; 10 bases fit TRBD1. The germline V gene encodes CDR1 MNHEY and CDR2 SMNVEV (reference sequence). V shed 5 bases, J shed 4 bases, and the junction held 4 bases outside the gene matches. The CDR3 is made up of 15 amino acids. This CDR3 reads CASSGTGAVTGELFF. In DNA form, the CDR3 reads TGTGCCAGCAGTGGGACAGGGGCGGTCACCGGGGAGCTGTTTTTT.

The chain links TRBV19 to TRBJ1-5; D perhaps matches TRBD1 (5 bases). There are 14 residues in the CDR3. V was pared by 1 base and J by 6 bases, with 10 bases between. Looked up from germline, CDR1 is LNHDA and CDR2 is SQIVND (reference sequence). The CDR3 here is CASSIVRGPQPQHF. The CDR3 DNA reads as TGTGCCAGTAGTATAGTGAGGGGTCCTCAGCCCCAGCATTTT.

The chain couples TRBV6-5 to TRBJ2-1; 9 bases map to TRBD1. The germline CDR1 and CDR2 sequences are MNHEY and SVGAGI. Trimming at V came to 5 bases and at J to 7 bases, leaving 9 bases not matched to a gene. The CDR3 sequence is 15 residues long. In DNA, the CDR3 is TGTGCCAGCAGTCCCGGGGACAGGGATCGAAATGAGCAGTTCTTC. Its protein is CASSPGDRDRNEQFF.

This clone was counted once. The V and J genes are TRBV5-6 and TRBJ1-2, with D unresolved. This CDR3 region has 12 residues. Germline assignment: CDR1 SGHDT and CDR2 YYEEEE. With 0 bases removed from V and 8 bases from J, the gap between germline ends came to 8 bases. CDR3 sequence reads: CASSLAENGYTF. CDR3 DNA: TGTGCCAGCAGCTTGGCAGAAAACGGCTACACCTTC.

J is TRBJ2-7 and V is TRBV19; D is perhaps TRBD2 (6 bases). Deletions cut 5 bases from V and 1 base from J, with 12 bases between. This CDR3 is built from 14 residues. From germline, CDR1 is LNHDA and CDR2 SQIVND (reference sequence). CDR3 sequence: CASSVRAGSYEQYF. DNA for the CDR3: TGTGCCAGTAGTGTGCGAGCGGGTTCCTACGAGCAGTACTTC.

The chain couples TRBV6-5 to TRBJ1-2; D gene ambiguous. Germline V gene data show CDR1 as MNHEY and CDR2 as SVGAGI. V shed 5 bases and J shed 4 bases, with 11 bases lying between them. The CDR3 is 13 amino acids. The DNA for the CDR3 is TGTGCCAGCAGTAGAGCAGGCAGCTATGGCTACACCTTC. It is translated as CASSRAGSYGYTF.